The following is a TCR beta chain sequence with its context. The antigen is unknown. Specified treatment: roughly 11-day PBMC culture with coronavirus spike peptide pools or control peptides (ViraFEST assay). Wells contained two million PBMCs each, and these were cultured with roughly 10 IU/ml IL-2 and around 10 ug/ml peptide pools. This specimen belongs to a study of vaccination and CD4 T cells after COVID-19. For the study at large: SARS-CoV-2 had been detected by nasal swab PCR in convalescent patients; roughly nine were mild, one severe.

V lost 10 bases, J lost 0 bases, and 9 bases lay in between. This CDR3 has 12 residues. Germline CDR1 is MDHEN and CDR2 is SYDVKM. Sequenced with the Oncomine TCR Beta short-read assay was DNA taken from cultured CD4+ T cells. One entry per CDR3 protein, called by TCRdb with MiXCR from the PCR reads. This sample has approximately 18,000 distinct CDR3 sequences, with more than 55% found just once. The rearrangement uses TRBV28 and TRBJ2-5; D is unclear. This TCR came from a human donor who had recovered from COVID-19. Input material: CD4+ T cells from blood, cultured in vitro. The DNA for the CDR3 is TGTGCCACCGCAGTTAACCAAGAGACCCAGTACTTC. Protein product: CATAVNQETQYF.